This TCR beta chain was documented in a study of cytomegalovirus exposure and HLA in healthy donors. In regard to this clone: What it binds is not known.

Study-wide points: TRBV6-2, TRBV6-3 and some other V segments were excluded as indistinguishable. Earlier analysis found most TCR beta V segments productive about 87% or about 30% of the time.

The primer mix had 60 Vbeta and 13 Jbeta primers. The method was immunoSEQ multiplex PCR; TCRdb's version includes in-frame clones alone and lacks a portion of them. The sample holds 150,000 to 200,000 clones, around 85% seen once. The CDR3 consists of 15 residues. CDR1 and CDR2 (germline): SGHAT, FQNNGV. V lost 5 bases and J 4 bases, leaving 16 bases between the germline ends. The sample was PBMCs. J is TRBJ2-3 and V is TRBV11-2, with D tentatively TRBD1 (7 bases). The sequence derives from a man younger than 30 in good health and CMV-seronegative. As DNA, the CDR3 is TGTGCCAGCAGCCCAGGGGGGCGGAGGGCAGATACGCAGTATTTT. Protein sequence: CASSPGGRRADTQYF.